What follows is one T cell receptor beta chain and its context. The antigen remains unidentified. This sample is part of a study of T cell responses to AZD1222 COVID-19 vaccine. The study's findings and limits: Dominant CD4 TCR responses targeted spike regions 160-218 and 743-854. In the spike-specific TCR repertoire, nearly half reportedly target unmutated variant regions. Baseline seropositives among AZD1222 recipients totaled only five to seven. Mostly white British, mostly female donors; authors suggested clonal diversity may be underestimated.

The length of the CDR3 is 13 residues. V was pared by 3 bases and J by 2 bases, with 7 bases between. Data came from immunoSEQ multiplex PCR; TCRdb stores just in-frame clones and leaves some out. This repertoire shows 150,000 or so clones, 85% to 95% found once; its top ten account for around 1.3%. The material sequenced was peripheral blood, taken on day 0 of AZD1222 vaccination. V gene TRBV12-3 or TRBV12-4 combines with J gene TRBJ1-1, with unresolved D. This TCR came from an adult in good health. The CDR3 coding sequence is TGTGCCAGCAGTTTCGGCCCTAACACTGAAGCTTTCTTT. Encoded protein: CASSFGPNTEAFF.